Presented here are 17 T cell receptor beta chains from one specimen sequenced in a study of technical replicates of blood from a few donors. Sequencing used immunoSEQ multiplex PCR; TCRdb keeps in-frame clones, though not all of them. In the table there are around 65,000 clones, approximately 88% of which are singletons. Sequencing input: PBMCs. The receptor set was obtained from a human donor in good health. Some clones in this sample may be carry-over from other donors' samples.

The J gene is TRBJ2-3, the V gene TRBV7-7; TRBD1 matches at 8 bases. This CDR3 comprises 15 residues. V lost 4 bases to trimming and J lost 1 base; unmatched junction nucleotides: 4. The germline V gene has CDR1 SSHAT and CDR2 FNYEAQ (reference sequence). This chain's CDR3 is CASSYGTGGTDTQYF. CDR3 coding DNA: TGTGCCAGCAGCTACGGGACAGGAGGCACAGATACGCAGTATTTT.

The chain carries TRBV29-1 and TRBJ2-1, with D possibly TRBD1 on 6 matching bases. Germline V gene sequence: CDR1 SQVTM, CDR2 ANQGSEA. The V end lost 5 bases, the J end lost 8 bases, and 28 bases lay between the germline ends. CDR3 length: 17 amino acids. CDR3 loop: CSVHIMRGRAFADEQFF. The CDR3 DNA is TGCAGCGTTCACATAATGAGGGGGAGAGCATTCGCCGATGAGCAGTTCTTC.

The chain has TRBV7-3 and TRBJ2-7; the D gene is possibly TRBD1 (6 bases). V was shortened by 3 bases and J by 0 bases, with 9 bases between the two germline ends. CDR3 length equals 14 residues. Germline lookup yields CDR1 SGHTA and CDR2 FQGTGA. The CDR3 loop reads CASSFRGGSYEQYF. CDR3 nucleotide sequence: TGTGCCAGCAGCTTCAGGGGCGGCTCCTACGAGCAGTACTTC. Full variable domain (rest looked up from reference TRBV7-3 and TRBJ2-7): GAGVSQTPSNKVTEKGKYVELRCDPISGHTALYWYRQSLGQGPEFLIYFQGTGAADDSGLPNDRFFAVRPEGSVSTLKIQRTERGDSAVYLCASSFRGGSYEQYFGPGTRLTVT.

The rearrangement uses TRBV30 and TRBJ1-5; the D gene is possibly TRBD1 (5 bases). The CDR3 has 16 residues. From germline, CDR1 is GTSNPN and CDR2 SVGIG (reference sequence). Trimming cost V 2 bases and J 2 bases, with 16 bases left between them. CDR3 in amino acids: CAWSIQGAGRNQPQHF. The DNA for the CDR3 is TGTGCCTGGAGTATTCAAGGGGCAGGTCGCAATCAGCCCCAGCATTTT.

The chain links TRBV4-1 to TRBJ1-5; tentatively, D is TRBD1 (5 bases). Germline V gene sequence: CDR1 MGHRA, CDR2 YSYEKL. This CDR3 has 16 residues. V gave up 3 bases and J gave up 7 bases, with 19 bases separating them. CDR3 protein: CASSQPRDRRDQPQHF. Here the CDR3 DNA reads TGCGCCAGCAGCCAGCCCCGGGACCGGAGGGACCAGCCCCAGCATTTT.

The CDR3 protein is CASSQEEFGQFNSPLHF. CDR3 nucleotide sequence: TGCGCCAGCAGCCAAGAAGAGTTTGGACAGTTTAATTCACCCCTCCACTTT. The rearrangement uses TRBV4-1 and TRBJ1-6, with D perhaps TRBD1 (6 bases). CDR1 is MGHRA and CDR2 is YSYEKL in the germline V gene. V lost 0 bases to trimming and J lost 6 bases, with 15 bases between them. The CDR3 sequence is 17 residues long.

As DNA, the CDR3 is TGCGCCAGCAGCCAAGATAGGCAGCGGTTCTACGAGCAGTACTTC. Protein sequence: CASSQDRQRFYEQYF. V and J are TRBV4-3 and TRBJ2-7, with a tentative D call TRBD2 (5 bases). Germline V gives CDR1 LGHNA, CDR2 YSLEER. The V end was cut by 0 bases, the J end by 3 bases, with 12 bases between. This CDR3 region has 15 residues.

The chain links TRBV4-3 to TRBJ2-7, with TRBD2 matching over 9 bases. CDR1 LGHNA and CDR2 YSLEER come from the germline V gene. The CDR3 length is 17 residues. The trim removed 0 bases at V and 8 bases at J, leaving 14 bases unmatched. The chain's CDR3 is CASSQDHPGGASGKQYF. As DNA, the CDR3 is TGCGCCAGCAGCCAAGACCACCCCGGGGGGGCTAGCGGGAAGCAGTACTTC.

CDR3 nucleotides: TGTGCCAGCAGCGAGGGGCGGGGGATCACATACTCCTACGAGCAGTACTTC. It is translated as CASSEGRGITYSYEQYF. The chain uses TRBV7-6 and TRBJ2-7, with TRBD2 matching 7 bases. Germline trimming cut 5 bases from V and 0 bases from J; bases unmatched to any gene: 13. The CDR3 has 17 amino acids. Germline-derived CDR1 and CDR2 are SGHVS and FNYEAQ.

The J gene is TRBJ1-6, the V gene TRBV18; D is perhaps TRBD1 (5 bases). V was shortened by 5 bases and J by 6 bases, with 14 bases between the two germline ends. In germline, CDR1 is KGHSH, CDR2 LQKENI. The CDR3 contains 15 residues. In DNA form, the CDR3 reads TGTGCCAGCTCAACAGCCGGAGGGGTTAATTCACCCCTCCACTTT. As protein: CASSTAGGVNSPLHF.

The CDR3: CASSFLADDNEQFF. CDR3 DNA: TGTGCCAGCAGTTTCCTAGCGGATGACAATGAGCAGTTCTTC. The chain recombines TRBV27 with TRBJ2-1; 7 nucleotides align to TRBD2. Trimming at V came to 3 bases and at J to 5 bases, leaving 4 bases not matched to a gene. CDR3 size: 14 residues. Germline V gene data show CDR1 as MNHEY and CDR2 as SMNVEV (reference sequence).

This chain links TRBV6-6 with TRBJ1-2, with 7 positions matching TRBD1. The CDR3 is made up of 14 amino acids. The J segment lost 3 bases and the V segment lost 2 bases, leaving 3 bases of the junction unmatched. CDR1 MNHNY and CDR2 SVGAGI come from the germline V gene (reference sequence). The CDR3 spells CASSYGDSDYGYTF. The CDR3 region has the DNA TGTGCCAGCAGTTACGGGGACAGTGACTATGGCTACACCTTC.

The genes are TRBV6-5 and TRBJ1-1; D might be TRBD1 (5 bases). The CDR3 consists of 13 residues. With 2 bases removed from V and 11 bases from J, the gap between germline ends came to 15 bases. Germline V gives CDR1 MNHEY, CDR2 SVGAGI. The CDR3 DNA is TGTGCCAGCAGTTACACAGAGGCGGGGCCCGCTTTCTTT. Its protein is CASSYTEAGPAFF.

This chain uses TRBV25-1 with TRBJ2-3; D gene unclear. The CDR3 totals 15 residues. The V gene's germline CDR1 is MGHDK and CDR2 SYGVNS. The ends were cut back, 3 bases at V and 2 bases at J, with 12 bases in the middle. The CDR3 coding sequence is TGTGCCAGCAGTGACACGCGGCCTAACACAGATACGCAGTATTTT. Amino acid sequence: CASSDTRPNTDTQYF.

This clone has more than one count but fewer than ten. The chain uses TRBV29-1 and TRBJ2-7, with a possible D match to TRBD1 (6 bases). This CDR3 contains 13 residues. Germline assignment: CDR1 SQVTM and CDR2 ANQGSEA. The germline V and J ends were trimmed by 6 bases and 2 bases, with 14 bases remaining between them. CDR3 amino acids: CSVRVTGAYEQYF. DNA of the CDR3: TGCAGCGTGAGGGTGACAGGAGCCTACGAGCAGTACTTC.

The chain has TRBV14 and TRBJ2-3, with TRBD1 matching 9 bases. The CDR3 runs 18 residues. CDR1 and CDR2 (germline): SGHDN, FVKESK. With 1 base clipped from V and 5 bases from J, the junction kept 13 bases outside the gene matches. This CDR3 is CASSQGLRTGGLLDTQYF. CDR3 nucleotide sequence: TGTGCCAGCAGCCAAGGTCTTCGCACAGGGGGCTTATTAGATACGCAGTATTTT. Supplemented by reference TRBV14 and TRBJ2-3, the full variable domain reads EAGVTQFPSHSVIEKGQTVTLRCDPISGHDNLYWYRRVMGKEIKFLLHFVKESKQDESGMPNNRFLAERTGGTYSTLKVQPAELEDSGVYFCASSQGLRTGGLLDTQYFGPGTRLTVL.

The chain carries TRBV11-3 and TRBJ2-6; 7 bases are a match to TRBD1. This CDR3 region has 16 residues. The V gene end was trimmed by 5 bases and the J gene end by 4 bases; junction bases not matched to a gene: 8. Germline V lookup: CDR1 SGHNT, CDR2 YENEEA. The CDR3 region has the DNA TGTGCCAGCAGCCCCAACAGGGGAATAGGGGCCAACGTCCTGACTTTC. Protein product: CASSPNRGIGANVLTF.